This T cell receptor beta chain was captured in a study of cytomegalovirus exposure and HLA in healthy donors (dated by TCRdb to about 2017). Regarding the research as a whole: A later analysis indicated that the roughly 120 validation repertoires were generated on the platform also employed for the 600 to 750 repertoires of the first cohort. High-throughput TCR immunosequencing, statistical association of individual TCRs with disease status, and machine learning were combined to predict cytomegalovirus infection status. Besides the first cohort of roughly 700 subjects, a separate validation cohort made up of over a hundred different subjects was used. The study was designed to test whether signatures of past pathogen exposure could be identified by cataloging public T cell receptors.

Points the paper makes about the study in general: Most TCR sequences were seen in very few donors, while some public TCRs were found in many individuals. In a later analysis, TCRs clustered in the first cohort were found to also tend to co-occur in the roughly 120 validation repertoires, with 85% to 95% of cluster scores above 0. Cytomegalovirus status was reported to be diagnosed by the classifier with high specificity and sensitivity in both the original and validation cohorts. A total of roughly 160 TCR beta chains were listed by the study as associated with cytomegalovirus. The authors suggested that the approach could potentially be extended to other disease states and immunological phenotypes. The validation cohort had no HLA typing available for a later analysis, so co-occurrence within that cohort was assessed over all 120 or so repertoires. In vitro tests confirmed that three of the cytomegalovirus-associated TCR beta chains recognize cytomegalovirus antigens.

The library came from the immunoSEQ multiplex PCR assay. From the authors' description of their analysis: To diagnose cytomegalovirus status from the catalog of TCR beta chain sequences, a statistical classification framework was built. Sourced from immuneACCESS, this table was stored by TCRdb with only in-frame sequences that have V and J called. A share of the clones is absent; for the studies checked, an unresolved V gene accounts for under half, and the remainder has no known explanation. V and J calls and clone size come straight from that table; D and trimming were deduced from the DNA. Counted in this sample were 100,000 to 120,000 clones; over 75% of them appeared once. The ten largest clones represent approximately 1.5% of the sample. The donors were included in the validation cohort of 100 to 150 subjects, a group kept apart from the roughly 700-subject first cohort. Comment on this clone: Its antigen remains undetermined. Within one base of it there is no much larger clone, and no base qualities were kept.

Trimmed from V: 7 bases; trimmed from J: 5 bases; junction bases lacking a gene match: 11. The CDR3 runs 14 residues from the cysteine to the phenylalanine. The read is trimmed to its CDR3 DNA, 42 bases read in frame from base 1. From the germline V gene, CDR1 is SGHTA and CDR2 is FQGNSA. This clonotype originated in a young woman in good health and CMV-seropositive. The chain joins TRBV7-2 to TRBJ2-7, and 7 junctional nucleotides match TRBD2. Specimen: PBMCs. CDR3 loop: CASTPPGGLNEQYF. In nucleotides, the sequence is TGTGCCAGCACCCCGCCGGGAGGCTTAAACGAGCAGTACTTC.